A selection of T cell receptor beta chains follows, all from one sample in a study of cytomegalovirus exposure and HLA in healthy donors. TCRdb's table, derived via immunoSEQ multiplex PCR, lists solely in-frame clones and lacks some. The repertoire includes some 170,000 clones, around 80% of them detected once, and roughly 2% sits in the top ten. The sample comprised PBMCs. All receptors come from a man aged 40-55 years in good health and CMV-seronegative. CDR3s include the opening cysteine and the closing phenylalanine or tryptophan. Each record gives: D gene, CDR3 length, J gene, clone size, V gene, CDR3 DNA, CDR3 protein. D genes are given only for firm matches. Where a row states a size, it is once, few, many or the class of an expanded clone; other rows omit it.

D gene: TRBD2
CDR3 length: 15
J gene: TRBJ2-2
clone size: once
V gene: TRBV30
CDR3 DNA: TGTGCCTGGAGTGATAGCGGGAGGGGGACCGGGGAGCTGTTTTTT
CDR3 protein: CAWSDSGRGTGELFF

D gene: .
CDR3 length: 15
J gene: TRBJ1-1
clone size: .
V gene: TRBV11-2
CDR3 DNA: TGTGCCAGCAGCTTACGCGCGGGAGTGGACACTGAAGCTTTCTTT
CDR3 protein: CASSLRAGVDTEAFF

D gene: TRBD1
CDR3 length: 14
J gene: TRBJ1-4
clone size: .
V gene: TRBV5-1
CDR3 DNA: TGCGCCAGCCACGAGGCAGGGGGAGTTGAAAAACTGTTTTTT
CDR3 protein: CASHEAGGVEKLFF

D gene: TRBD1
CDR3 length: 15
J gene: TRBJ2-2
clone size: medium-sized
V gene: TRBV6-1
CDR3 DNA: TGTGCCAGCAGTGGACCGACAGGGGACACCGGGGAGCTGTTTTTT
CDR3 protein: CASSGPTGDTGELFF

D gene: TRBD2
CDR3 length: 15
J gene: TRBJ2-7
clone size: .
V gene: TRBV2
CDR3 DNA: TGTGCCAGCAGGAAGGGACTAGCGCCGTCCTACGAGCAGTACTTC
CDR3 protein: CASRKGLAPSYEQYF

D gene: TRBD2
CDR3 length: 20
J gene: TRBJ2-2
clone size: .
V gene: TRBV14
CDR3 DNA: TGTGCCAGCAGCCAAGAAGTCAGGGAAGGACTAGCGGGAGGGCCGAGGGAGCTGTTTTTT
CDR3 protein: CASSQEVREGLAGGPRELFF

D gene: TRBD2
CDR3 length: 15
J gene: TRBJ2-3
clone size: .
V gene: TRBV29-1
CDR3 DNA: TGCAGCGTTGATAGTCGGCTAGCGGGAGTGGATACGCAGTATTTT
CDR3 protein: CSVDSRLAGVDTQYF

D gene: .
CDR3 length: 15
J gene: TRBJ2-7
clone size: .
V gene: TRBV13
CDR3 DNA: TGTGCCAGCAGCACAGGACAACCCACTTCCTACGAGCAGTACTTC
CDR3 protein: CASSTGQPTSYEQYF

D gene: TRBD1
CDR3 length: 16
J gene: TRBJ1-6
clone size: .
V gene: TRBV5-6
CDR3 DNA: TGTGCCAGCAGCACCGTCGACAGGGGTTTTAATTCACCCCTCCACTTT
CDR3 protein: CASSTVDRGFNSPLHF

D gene: TRBD1
CDR3 length: 18
J gene: TRBJ2-6
clone size: .
V gene: TRBV4-2
CDR3 DNA: TGTGCCAGCAGCCTGGGACAGGACTCATCCTCTGGGGCCAACGGCCTGACTTTC
CDR3 protein: CASSLGQDSSSGANGLTF

D gene: .
CDR3 length: 14
J gene: TRBJ2-5
clone size: .
V gene: TRBV5-4
CDR3 DNA: TGTGCCAGCAGCTTGGGGCGGATAAAAGAGACCCAGTACTTC
CDR3 protein: CASSLGRIKETQYF

D gene: .
CDR3 length: 15
J gene: TRBJ2-7
clone size: .
V gene: TRBV25-1
CDR3 DNA: TGTGCCAGCAGTGCCTATAGCGGCCGCGTCTACGAGCAGTACTTC
CDR3 protein: CASSAYSGRVYEQYF

D gene: TRBD2
CDR3 length: 16
J gene: TRBJ2-5
clone size: .
V gene: TRBV28
CDR3 DNA: TGTGCCAGCAGACAAACTAGCGGCCGCTATCAAGAGACCCAGTACTTC
CDR3 protein: CASRQTSGRYQETQYF

D gene: .
CDR3 length: 15
J gene: TRBJ2-7
clone size: .
V gene: TRBV28
CDR3 DNA: TGTGCCAGCAGTTTAGCGGGACCCCACAACTACGAGCAGTACTTC
CDR3 protein: CASSLAGPHNYEQYF

D gene: .
CDR3 length: 13
J gene: TRBJ2-7
clone size: .
V gene: TRBV5-6
CDR3 DNA: TGTGCCAGCAGCTTGGGCAGGTCCTACGAGCAGTACTTC
CDR3 protein: CASSLGRSYEQYF

D gene: .
CDR3 length: 11
J gene: TRBJ2-7
clone size: once
V gene: TRBV29-1
CDR3 DNA: TGCAGCGTTGGGGCAGCCTACGAGCAGTACTTC
CDR3 protein: CSVGAAYEQYF

D gene: .
CDR3 length: 15
J gene: TRBJ2-7
clone size: .
V gene: TRBV11-3
CDR3 DNA: TGTGCCAGCAGCTTAGGACCGGGACTTACCTACGAGCAGTACTTC
CDR3 protein: CASSLGPGLTYEQYF

D gene: TRBD1
CDR3 length: 15
J gene: TRBJ2-7
clone size: .
V gene: TRBV28
CDR3 DNA: TGTGCCAGCAGTTCCCCCTCGGGACAGGGGTACGAGCAGTACTTC
CDR3 protein: CASSSPSGQGYEQYF

D gene: TRBD1
CDR3 length: 14
J gene: TRBJ1-2
clone size: .
V gene: TRBV28
CDR3 DNA: TGTGCCAGCAGTTTGATCCACCCCACCGGGACAGCATTATTC
CDR3 protein: CASSLIHPTGTALF

D gene: .
CDR3 length: 15
J gene: TRBJ2-2
clone size: few
V gene: TRBV23-1
CDR3 DNA: TGCGCCAGCGCCCCGGAGGAGGGCCACACCGGGGAGCTGTTTTTT
CDR3 protein: CASAPEEGHTGELFF

D gene: TRBD1
CDR3 length: 16
J gene: TRBJ2-4
clone size: .
V gene: TRBV7-9
CDR3 DNA: TGTTCCAGCAGCCCAAGGGAGGACAGGGGGAGAAACATTCAGTACTTC
CDR3 protein: CSSSPREDRGRNIQYF

D gene: TRBD2
CDR3 length: 14
J gene: TRBJ2-1
clone size: .
V gene: TRBV5-1
CDR3 DNA: TGCGCCAGCAGCTTAGAACTAGCGTACAATGAGCAGTTCTTC
CDR3 protein: CASSLELAYNEQFF